The 10 T cell receptor beta chains presented below share a single source sample, sequenced in a study of beta chain features in type 1 diabetes. Expressed TCRB transcripts were sequenced because the entire RNA isolate underwent reverse transcription. Produced via immunoSEQ multiplex PCR; TCRdb's table is partial and in-frame only. The table includes over 120,000 clones, around a tenth detected once. Sequencing was performed on central memory CD4+ T cells from blood. These receptor sequences come from a man younger than 35 in good health.

A few counts support this clone. The chain is built from TRBV4-1 and TRBJ2-5; weak D call: TRBD2 (7 bases). This CDR3 has 14 amino acids. The germline V and J ends were trimmed by 1 base and 5 bases, with 11 bases remaining between them. Germline V gives CDR1 MGHRA, CDR2 YSYEKL. Here the CDR3 DNA reads TGCGCCAGCAGCCAAGGGGGGGGCCGTGAGACCCAGTACTTC. It translates to CASSQGGGRETQYF.

The rearrangement uses TRBV5-4 and TRBJ2-6; possible D gene TRBD1, 5 bases. The ends were cut back, 1 base at V and 2 bases at J, with 10 bases in the middle. The CDR3 covers 16 residues. Germline CDR1 SGHNT, CDR2 YYREEE (reference sequence). The CDR3: CASSLYVGAGANVLTF. In nucleotides, the CDR3 is TGTGCCAGCAGCTTGTATGTAGGGGCTGGGGCCAACGTCCTGACTTTC.

This clone has a handful of counts. V and J are TRBV27 and TRBJ1-2; D remains ambiguous. Germline-derived CDR1 and CDR2 are MNHEY and SMNVEV (reference sequence). Trimming removed 5 bases from V and 0 bases from J, with 16 bases in between. The CDR3 extends over 16 amino acids. In nucleotides, the CDR3 is TGTGCCAGCAGTCCCCGGAGGGCCGAGTCTAACTATGGCTACACCTTC. It codes for CASSPRRAESNYGYTF.

The rearrangement links TRBV27 to TRBJ1-6; 7 bases map to TRBD1. The CDR3 is 15 amino acids. The J segment lost 7 bases and the V segment lost 0 bases, leaving 3 bases of the junction unmatched. Germline assignment: CDR1 MNHEY and CDR2 SMNVEV (reference sequence). DNA for the CDR3: TGTGCCAGCAGTTTATCTACAGGGGCCAATTCACCCCTCCACTTT. Its protein is CASSLSTGANSPLHF.

This chain connects TRBV15 to TRBJ1-5; TRBD1 matches 12 bases. There are 16 residues in the CDR3. The V and J ends lost 3 bases and 6 bases, in that order; junction bases with no gene match: 6. Germline V gene lookup returns CDR1 LNHNV and CDR2 YYDKDF (reference sequence). The CDR3 nucleotides are TGTGCCACCAGCAGCTCCGGGACAGGGGGCGTTCAGCCCCAGCATTTT. Protein: CATSSSGTGGVQPQHF.

This clone came up a few times. The genes are TRBV7-9 and TRBJ2-7; 8 bases line up with TRBD1. V gave up 5 bases and J gave up 7 bases; unmatched junction bases: 7. The germline V gene has CDR1 SEHNR and CDR2 FQNEAQ (reference sequence). This CDR3 has 13 amino acids. The CDR3 region is CASSAQGASEQYF. The CDR3 region has the DNA TGTGCCAGCAGCGCCCAGGGGGCGAGTGAGCAGTACTTC.

The chain joins TRBV28 to TRBJ2-7; the match to TRBD1 covers 7 bases. This CDR3 is 16 amino acids long. CDR1 MDHEN and CDR2 SYDVKM come from the germline V gene. Trimming removed 2 bases from V and 1 base from J; junction bases left unmatched: 8. The CDR3 loop is CASSLPLTGLSYEQYF. CDR3 nucleotides: TGTGCCAGCAGTTTACCCCTGACAGGGTTATCCTACGAGCAGTACTTC. Full variable domain (rest looked up from reference TRBV28 and TRBJ2-7): DVKVTQSSRYLVKRTGEKVFLECVQDMDHENMFWYRQDPGLGLRLIYFSYDVKMKEKGDIPEGYSVSREKKERFSLILESASTNQTSMYLCASSLPLTGLSYEQYFGPGTRLTVT.

This clone was observed a few times. The V call is TRBV11-1, the J call TRBJ2-5, with TRBD2 matching 10 bases. Germline lookup yields CDR1 SGHAT and CDR2 FQDESV (reference sequence). The ends lost 5 bases at V and 11 bases at J; junction bases unmatched: 8. The CDR3 sequence is 13 residues long. In nucleotides, the CDR3 is TGTGCCAGCAGCCCCGGGACTAGCGCCCTACAGTACTTC. It yields the protein CASSPGTSALQYF.

A few counts support this clone. The V and J genes are TRBV4-2 and TRBJ1-2; no clear D. Germline V gene lookup returns CDR1 LGHNA and CDR2 YNFKEQ. V gave up 2 bases and J gave up 12 bases, with 22 bases separating them. The CDR3 has 15 residues. CDR3: CASSQSILASSFNTF. The CDR3 DNA is TGTGCCAGCAGCCAAAGCATCTTAGCGTCAAGCTTCAACACCTTC.

The V and J genes are TRBV4-1 and TRBJ1-2, with 7 bases identical to TRBD1. The germline V gene encodes CDR1 MGHRA and CDR2 YSYEKL. The junction had 9 bases not matched to a gene; V was cut back by 5 bases and J by 0 bases. The CDR3 totals 16 residues. CDR3 loop: CASSKTGTETNYGYTF. As DNA, the CDR3 is TGCGCCAGCAGCAAAACGGGGACAGAAACTAACTATGGCTACACCTTC.